The 3 T cell receptor beta chains given below trace back to one sample, sequenced in a study of cytomegalovirus exposure and HLA in healthy donors. The PCR made use of 60 Vbeta and 13 Jbeta primers. Some clones are missing from TCRdb's copy, which holds only in-frame ones; the method was immunoSEQ multiplex PCR. The sample yields 100,000 to 150,000 clones, 80% seen once. The sequenced material came from PBMCs. The source of these receptors is a male donor in good health and CMV-seronegative.

The V call is TRBV7-9, the J call TRBJ2-1; D not certain. The CDR3 has 15 amino acids. Trimming cost V 1 base and J 6 bases, with 13 bases left between them. CDR1 is SEHNR and CDR2 is FQNEAQ in the germline V gene (reference sequence). The CDR3 here is CASSLGATGLNEQFF. CDR3 nucleotides: TGTGCCAGCAGCTTAGGCGCGACTGGCCTCAATGAGCAGTTCTTC. The complete variable domain, with remaining parts taken from reference TRBV7-9 and TRBJ2-1, reads DTGVSQNPRHKITKRGQNVTFRCDPISEHNRLYWYRQTLGQGPEFLTYFQNEAQLEKSRLLSDRFSAERPKGSFSTLEIQRTEQGDSAMYLCASSLGATGLNEQFFGPGTRLTVL.

The chain uses TRBV5-1 and TRBJ1-2; TRBD1 might be the D (6 bases). CDR1 and CDR2 from the germline V gene are SGHRS and YFSETQ. The CDR3 loop spans 13 amino acids. V was shortened by 4 bases and J by 4 bases, with 11 bases between the two germline ends. CDR3 coding DNA: TGCGCCAGCAGCCCGGGACACCTCTATGGCTACACCTTC. This sequence encodes CASSPGHLYGYTF. Based on the CDR3 plus reference TRBV5-1 and TRBJ1-2, the full variable domain is KAGVTQTPRYLIKTRGQQVTLSCSPISGHRSVSWYQQTPGQGLQFLFEYFSETQRNKGNFPGRFSGRQFSNSRSEMNVSTLELGDSALYLCASSPGHLYGYTFGSGTRLTVV.

This clone was found once. The CDR3 bases are TGTGCCAGCAGTGACGACAGAATATTAATGAACACTGAAGCTTTCTTT. It encodes CASSDDRILMNTEAFF. V and J are TRBV25-1 and TRBJ1-1, with D perhaps TRBD1 (5 bases). The germline V gene encodes CDR1 MGHDK and CDR2 SYGVNS. The CDR3 covers 16 residues. Trimming took off 3 bases at V and 0 bases at J, with 14 bases between the two ends.